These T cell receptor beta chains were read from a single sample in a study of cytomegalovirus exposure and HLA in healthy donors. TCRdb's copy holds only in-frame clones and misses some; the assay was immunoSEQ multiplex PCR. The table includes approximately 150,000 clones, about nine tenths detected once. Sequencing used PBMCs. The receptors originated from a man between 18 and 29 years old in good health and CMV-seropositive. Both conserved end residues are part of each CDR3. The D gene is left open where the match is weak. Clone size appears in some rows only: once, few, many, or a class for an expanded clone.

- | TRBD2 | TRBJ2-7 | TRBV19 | TGTGCCAGTAGTATCATACTAGCGGGGACTTACGAGCAGTACTTC | CASSIILAGTYEQYF
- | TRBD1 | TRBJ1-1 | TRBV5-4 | TGTGCCAGCAGCTCACCGAACAGGGGAAACACTGAAGCTTTCTTT | CASSSPNRGNTEAFF
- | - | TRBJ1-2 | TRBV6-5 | TGTGCCAGCAAAAAACGGCGGTCCTATGGCTACACCTTC | CASKKRRSYGYTF
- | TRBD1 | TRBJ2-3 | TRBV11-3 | TGTGCCAGCAGGGGACAGGGAGATACGCAGTATTTT | CASRGQGDTQYF
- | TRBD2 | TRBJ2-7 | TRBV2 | TGTGCCAGCAGTAAAATTACTAGCGGAACCTACGAGCAGTACTTC | CASSKITSGTYEQYF
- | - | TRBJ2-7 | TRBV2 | TGTGCCAGCGGGAAGGGGTCCTACGAGCAGTACTTC | CASGKGSYEQYF
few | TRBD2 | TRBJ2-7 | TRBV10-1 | TGCGCCATTGGGGGGACTACCCCCTACGAGCAGTACTTC | CAIGGTTPYEQYF
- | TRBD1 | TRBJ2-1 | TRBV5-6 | TGTGCCAGCAGCTTTGGACAGGGTGAAGCGTATGAGCAGTTCTTC | CASSFGQGEAYEQFF
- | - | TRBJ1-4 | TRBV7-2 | TGTGCCAGCAGCTTATCCCGGGGTGAAAAACTGTTTTTT | CASSLSRGEKLFF
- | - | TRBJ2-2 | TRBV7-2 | TGTGCCAGCAGCCCAGTCCCCGGGGAGCTGTTTTTT | CASSPVPGELFF
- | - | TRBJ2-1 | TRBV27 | TGTGCCAGCAGGGAGGGATCCTACAATGAGCAGTTCTTC | CASREGSYNEQFF
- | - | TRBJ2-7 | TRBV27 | TGTGCCAGCAGTTTCTCAGGGGTACTGTACGAGCAGTACTTC | CASSFSGVLYEQYF
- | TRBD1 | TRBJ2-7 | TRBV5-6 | TGTGCCAGCAGCTTGTCCCCGGGACAGGGGTTCCACGAGCAGTACTTC | CASSLSPGQGFHEQYF
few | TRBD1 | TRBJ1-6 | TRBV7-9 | TGTGCCAGCAGCTTATCGGGACAGGGAAATTCACCCCTCCACTTT | CASSLSGQGNSPLHF
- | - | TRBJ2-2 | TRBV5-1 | TGCGCCAGTGCCTGGGAGGGGGAGCTGTTTTTT | CASAWEGELFF
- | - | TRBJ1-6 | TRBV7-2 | TGTGCCAGCAGCTTAGGGGAGGATTCACCCCTCCACTTT | CASSLGEDSPLHF
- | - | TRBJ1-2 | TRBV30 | TGTGCCTGGAGACGGAGACAGACGAGCTATGGCTACACCTTC | CAWRRRQTSYGYTF
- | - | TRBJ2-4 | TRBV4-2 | TGTGCCAGCAGCCCGGAACTAACCAAAAACATTCAGTACTTC | CASSPELTKNIQYF
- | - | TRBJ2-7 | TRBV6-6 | TGTGCCAGCGGTAGAGGCTACGAGCAGTACTTC | CASGRGYEQYF
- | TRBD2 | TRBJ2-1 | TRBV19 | TGTGCCAGTAGTACTTCCGGGACTAGCTTTTACAATGAGCAGTTCTTC | CASSTSGTSFYNEQFF
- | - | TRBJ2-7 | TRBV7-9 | TGTGCCAGCAGCTTCTCCCTCGGCCAGCGCTACGAGCAGTACTTC | CASSFSLGQRYEQYF
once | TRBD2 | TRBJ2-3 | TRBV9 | TGTGCCAGCAGCGTAAGCGAACTAGCGGAGTACACAGATACGCAGTATTTT | CASSVSELAEYTDTQYF
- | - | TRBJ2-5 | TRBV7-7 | TGTGCTAGCAGCTTAGAGGCAGGGCTTGGAGAGACCCAGTACTTC | CASSLEAGLGETQYF
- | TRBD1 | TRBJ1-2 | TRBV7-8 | TGTGCCAGCAGCACCCAAGGACAGGACTATGGCTACACCTTC | CASSTQGQDYGYTF
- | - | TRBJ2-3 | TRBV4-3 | TGCGCCAGCAGCCAAGTTATAGCGTTAGGGACAGATACGCAGTATTTT | CASSQVIALGTDTQYF
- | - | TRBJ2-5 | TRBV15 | TGTGCCACCAGCAGAGGACAGGAGCAAGAGACCCAGTACTTC | CATSRGQEQETQYF
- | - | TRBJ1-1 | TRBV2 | TGTGCCAGAGTGAGGACCGGGGGGTCTGAAGCTTTCTTT | CARVRTGGSEAFF
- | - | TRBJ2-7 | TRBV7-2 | TGTGCCAGCAGCTCATCCGGGCAGGGCTACGAGCAGTACTTC | CASSSSGQGYEQYF
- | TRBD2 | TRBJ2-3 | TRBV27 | TGTGCCAGCACCTCTAGCGGGAGGGGTACGCAGTATTTT | CASTSSGRGTQYF
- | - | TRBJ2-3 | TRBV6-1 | TGTGCCAGCAGTGAAGAGGCAGGGGGCACAGATACGCAGTATTTT | CASSEEAGGTDTQYF
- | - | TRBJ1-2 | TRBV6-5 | TGTGCCAGCAGTTATGGGGAGGGACCCGGTGGCGGCTACACCTTC | CASSYGEGPGGGYTF
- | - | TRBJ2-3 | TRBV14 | TGTGCCAGCAGCCACGGGGGTACGCAGTATTTT | CASSHGGTQYF
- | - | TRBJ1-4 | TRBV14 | TGTGCCAGCAGCCAAGACCGGGAAAAACTGTTTTTT | CASSQDREKLFF
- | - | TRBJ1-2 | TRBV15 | TGTGCCACCAGCAGCGGGATTTCATATGGCTACACCTTC | CATSSGISYGYTF
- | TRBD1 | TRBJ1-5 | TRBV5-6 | TGTGCCAGCAGCTTAGGACAGGGCCGTAATCAGCCCCAGCATTTT | CASSLGQGRNQPQHF
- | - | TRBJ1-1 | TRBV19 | TGTGCCAGTAGTATGGGGAGGGGGTACACTGAAGCTTTCTTT | CASSMGRGYTEAFF
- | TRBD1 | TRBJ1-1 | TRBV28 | TGTGCCAGCAGTACTCGACAGGGAGGGAACACTGAAGCTTTCTTT | CASSTRQGGNTEAFF
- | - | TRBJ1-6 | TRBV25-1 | TGTGCCAGCACAAATATAGGGGTCGGTAATTCACCCCTCCACTTT | CASTNIGVGNSPLHF
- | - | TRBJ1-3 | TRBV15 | TGTGCCACCAGCAGAGCGAGCTCTGGAAACACCATATATTTT | CATSRASSGNTIYF
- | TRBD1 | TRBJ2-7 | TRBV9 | TGTGCCAGCAGCCCCCGGACAGGGTCTTTCTACGAGCAGTACTTC | CASSPRTGSFYEQYF